The T cell receptor beta chain described here comes from a study of T cell clonality in common variable immunodeficiency. Points from the study as a whole: Common variable immunodeficiency TCR beta sequences reportedly had fewer deletions and N-nucleotide insertions. TCRbeta clonality was increased in CVID versus healthy controls.

By frequency, this clone registers medium-sized (0.01 to 0.1%). The target antigen is unknown. The missing CDR3 end, 3 residues past where the read stops, is filled in from the germline J gene. Equal genomic DNA amounts from CVID and control samples were sequenced. Clones were read by immunoSEQ multiplex PCR, and TCRdb kept only the in-frame ones, dropping some. Its table records about 15,000 clones. CDR3 length: 13 amino acids. In germline, CDR1 is SGHTA, CDR2 FQGTGA. V lost 5 bases to trimming and J lost 6 bases, with 10 bases between them. Sequenced sample: peripheral blood mononuclear cells. The gene calls are TRBV7-3 and TRBJ2-2; D remains unclear. This TCR was sampled from a human donor with common variable immunodeficiency. The covered CDR3 bases are TGTGCCAGCAGCCCAAGCAGCGCCGGGGAG. This gives the protein CASSPSSAGE. The CDR3, in full, reads CASSPSSAGELFF.